Below, 32 T cell receptor beta chains from the same sample are listed, as sequenced in a study of regulatory T cells in long-lasting Graves disease. Both iRepertoire HTBI primers and Arm-PCR of CDR3 regions were used to build the TCR beta libraries. MiXCR, applied by TCRdb to the multiplex PCR reads, yields one record per CDR3 protein. Among some 200,000 distinct CDR3 sequences listed, around 20% were seen once. Time point described: newly diagnosed GD, antithyroid drugs for less than 3 months. The TCR library was made from RNA that had been extracted from PBMCs in TRIzol. The same data also went into a second study, on T cells in Graves' hyperthyroidism and ophthalmopathy.

The sample consisted of peripheral blood mononuclear cells (PBMCs), taken at new diagnosis, from a patient treated with antithyroid drugs. The receptors shown here come from a woman aged 25 to 45 with Graves disease.

This clonotype was detected many times. The genes are TRBV28 and TRBJ1-2; D may be TRBD1 (6 bases). The CDR3 has 12 residues. The germline V gene encodes CDR1 MDHEN and CDR2 SYDVKM. The V and J ends lost 6 bases and 5 bases respectively, with 10 bases between them. The DNA of the CDR3 is TGTGCCAGCAGCCCAGGGGAATATGGCTACACCTTC. Its translation: CASSPGEYGYTF.

This clonotype has just one count. This chain joins TRBV5-1 and TRBJ2-7; TRBD1 aligns across 7 bases. This CDR3 is 15 amino acids long. Germline loops: CDR1 SGHRS, CDR2 YFSETQ. Trimming at V came to 4 bases and at J to 4 bases, leaving 11 bases not matched to a gene. The CDR3 region has the DNA TGCGCCAGCAGCCCCTGGACAGGCGCGAATTACGAGCAGTACTTC. As protein: CASSPWTGANYEQYF.

The chain's CDR3 is CASSLRFGGNEQFF. Here the CDR3 DNA reads TGTGCCAGCAGCTTACGGTTCGGGGGCAATGAGCAGTTCTTC. The chain recombines TRBV11-1 with TRBJ2-1; perhaps TRBD2 as D (6 bases). Germline-derived CDR1 and CDR2 are SGHAT and FQDESV (reference sequence). Trimming took off 2 bases at V and 6 bases at J, with 11 bases between the two ends. The CDR3 extends over 14 amino acids.

The chain has TRBV20-1 and TRBJ2-3; D perhaps matches TRBD1 (6 bases). The germline gives CDR1 DFQATT, CDR2 SNEGSKA (reference sequence). The CDR3 is made up of 15 amino acids. The V end lost 0 bases, the J end lost 2 bases, and 12 bases lay between the germline ends. The CDR3 loop reads CSARDPGAPTDTQYF. In DNA form, the CDR3 reads TGCAGTGCTAGAGATCCAGGGGCCCCCACAGATACGCAGTATTTT.

V gene TRBV20-1 combines with J gene TRBJ1-1, with TRBD1 as a possible D gene (6 bases). V was shortened by 6 bases and J by 4 bases, with 21 bases between the two germline ends. Germline assignment: CDR1 DFQATT and CDR2 SNEGSKA (reference sequence). There are 15 residues in the CDR3. This CDR3 is CSATPPGAGATEAFF. The DNA for the CDR3 is TGCAGTGCCACCCCTCCTGGGGCAGGGGCCACTGAAGCTTTCTTT.

V gene TRBV7-9 combines with J gene TRBJ1-4; D is undetermined. V was shortened by 6 bases and J by 1 base, with 12 bases between the two germline ends. Looked up from germline, CDR1 is SEHNR and CDR2 is FQNEAQ (reference sequence). The CDR3 sequence is 15 residues long. As DNA, the CDR3 is TGTGCCAGCAGATATAACCGGGGAACTAATGAAAAACTGTTTTTT. As protein: CASRYNRGTNEKLFF.

The chain couples TRBV12-3 or TRBV12-4 to TRBJ2-1; D not resolved. V was trimmed by 4 bases and J by 3 bases, leaving 4 bases between them. The CDR3 sequence is 12 residues long. Here the CDR3 DNA reads TGTGCCAGCAGTTCCTTCTACAATGAGCAGTTCTTC. Translation: CASSSFYNEQFF.

This clonotype was observed many times. The V and J genes are TRBV6-5 and TRBJ2-5; no firm D call. This CDR3 region has 11 residues. CDR1 and CDR2 from the germline V gene are MNHEY and SVGAGI. The germline V and J ends were trimmed by 0 bases and 7 bases, with 3 bases remaining between them. In nucleotides, the CDR3 is TGTGCCAGCAGTTACTCCGGGACCCAGTACTTC. It translates to CASSYSGTQYF.

This clonotype was detected only once. This may stem from a read error, because a much larger clone lies one nucleotide away. V is TRBV28 and J is TRBJ1-6; 11 nucleotides line up with TRBD1. Germline V lookup: CDR1 MDHEN, CDR2 SYDVKM. V trimming: 6 bases; J trimming: 9 bases; junction bases outside the gene matches: 4. The CDR3 loop spans 14 amino acids. In DNA form, the CDR3 reads TGTGCCAGCAGGTCCGGGACAGGGGGTTCACCCCTCCACTTT. It specifies CASRSGTGGSPLHF.

A word on this clonotype: A much larger clone sits a single nucleotide away, making a read error possible. V and J are TRBV6-5 and TRBJ1-2; D gene unclear. Germline V gene lookup returns CDR1 MNHEY and CDR2 SVGAGI. The CDR3 length is 13 residues. Written as DNA, the CDR3 is TGTGCCAGCAGTTACTCTGTAAGCTATGGCTACGCCTTC. This codes for CASSYSVSYGYAF.

This clonotype was picked up many times. This chain links TRBV7-8 with TRBJ1-2; TRBD1 matches at 7 bases. The CDR3 has 14 amino acids. V lost 5 bases and J lost 8; bases outside the gene matches: 11. CDR1 is SGHVS and CDR2 is FQNEAQ in the germline V gene. The CDR3 nucleotides read TGTGCCAGCAGCGCGGATACAGGGGTTCGGGGCTACACCTTC. Translation gives CASSADTGVRGYTF.

V and J are TRBV28 and TRBJ1-4; TRBD1 matches 7 bases. Trimming cost V 6 bases and J 5 bases; bases outside gene matches: 6. Germline assignment: CDR1 MDHEN and CDR2 SYDVKM. CDR3 size: 14 residues. The chain's CDR3 is CASSLDRENEKLFF. CDR3 bases: TGTGCCAGCAGCCTAGACAGGGAGAATGAAAAACTGTTTTTT.

This clonotype appeared once. Since a much larger clone is just one base distant, this may be a read error. The rearrangement uses TRBV24-1 and TRBJ2-2; D is perhaps TRBD1 or TRBD2 (5 bases each). The CDR3 is 14 amino acids. The germline CDR1 and CDR2 sequences are KGHDR and SFDVKD. The CDR3 protein is CAISAEWGTGELFF. DNA of the CDR3: TGTGCCATCAGTGCCGAATGGGGGACCGGGGAGCTGTTTTTT.

This clonotype appeared a few times. V usage is TRBV19 and J usage is TRBJ2-6, with unresolved D. Germline values: CDR1 LNHDA, CDR2 SQIVND (reference sequence). This CDR3 spans 13 amino acids. The V end lost 3 bases, the J end lost 4 bases, and 4 bases lay between the germline ends. The CDR3 sequence is CASSMDGANVLTF. The CDR3 DNA reads as TGTGCCAGTAGTATGGACGGGGCCAACGTCCTGACTTTC.

The chain joins TRBV4-1 to TRBJ1-2, with TRBD1 identical over 9 bases. This CDR3 is built from 13 residues. Per the germline V gene, CDR1 is MGHRA and CDR2 is YSYEKL. V gave up 6 bases and J gave up 8 bases; unmatched junction bases: 7. The DNA for the CDR3 is TGCGCCAGCAGGGACAGGGGTTCGTGGGGCTACACCTTC. Translated, it gives CASRDRGSWGYTF.

The chain employs TRBV5-5 and TRBJ1-1, with D unresolved. The germline V and J ends were trimmed by 2 bases and 3 bases, with 8 bases remaining between them. CDR3 length: 13 residues. Germline assignment: CDR1 SGHKS and CDR2 YYEKEE (reference sequence). CDR3 sequence (DNA): TGTGCCAGCAGCTTAATTGCGGACACTGAAGCTTTCTTT. Residues: CASSLIADTEAFF.

In its sample, this clonotype was seen many times. The chain couples TRBV27 to TRBJ2-7; 16 positions match TRBD2. The V segment lost 4 bases and the J segment 2 bases; nucleotides outside the gene matches: 5. The V gene's germline CDR1 is MNHEY and CDR2 SMNVEV (reference sequence). This CDR3 contains 17 residues. The CDR3 spells CASSSGTSGRETYEQYF. The CDR3 region has the DNA TGTGCCAGCAGTTCCGGGACTAGCGGGAGGGAGACCTACGAGCAGTACTTC.

V gene TRBV6-2 or TRBV6-3 combines with J gene TRBJ2-2, with D tentatively TRBD2 (6 bases). Germline V gene data show CDR1 as MNHEY and CDR2 as SVGEGT. Trimming pared 0 bases from V and 8 bases from J, leaving 13 bases between. This CDR3 is built from 15 residues. The CDR3 nucleotides read TGTGCCAGCAGTTACTCCGCCCGACTAGGGGGGGAGCTGTTTTTT. Translation: CASSYSARLGGELFF.

The chain has TRBV30 and TRBJ2-7; 9 bases map to TRBD1. The CDR3 runs 18 residues. J lost 5 bases, V lost 0 bases, and 17 bases had no gene match. In germline, CDR1 is GTSNPN, CDR2 SVGIG (reference sequence). The CDR3 coding sequence is TGTGCCTGGAGTGTAATCGCCGGGACAGGGTATATCCTCCACGAGCAGTACTTC. Its protein is CAWSVIAGTGYILHEQYF.

This rearrangement joins TRBV7-8 to TRBJ2-1; perhaps TRBD1 as D (7 bases). Per germline, CDR1 SGHVS and CDR2 FQNEAQ. Between the trimmed V and J ends, which lost 1 base and 6 bases, there was a span of 16 bases. This CDR3 comprises 16 residues. This CDR3 is CASSLVRGERPNEQFF. Written as DNA, the CDR3 is TGTGCCAGCAGCTTAGTCAGGGGGGAGAGGCCCAATGAGCAGTTCTTC.

This clonotype was seen a handful of times. The CDR3 DNA sequence: TGTGCCAGCAGCTTGAGGTCTAGCGGGGGGGCTTCGAATGAGCAGTTCTTC. Translated, it gives CASSLRSSGGASNEQFF. The chain recombines TRBV7-8 with TRBJ2-1; 12 bases align to TRBD2. The CDR3 sequence is 17 residues long. With 3 bases clipped from V and 7 bases from J, the junction kept 10 bases outside the gene matches. Germline V gives CDR1 SGHVS, CDR2 FQNEAQ.

In this sample, this clonotype turned up many times. The chain links TRBV5-1 to TRBJ1-2; D is undetermined. V gave up 0 bases and J gave up 7 bases, with 25 bases separating them. CDR1 is SGHRS and CDR2 is YFSETQ in the germline V gene. The CDR3 is made up of 18 amino acids. In DNA form, the CDR3 reads TGCGCCAGCAGCTTGGGGTATTCACCCCGGGAAGACGGAACTGGCTACACCTTC. Translating gives CASSLGYSPREDGTGYTF.

This clonotype appeared many times. V gene TRBV19 combines with J gene TRBJ2-1; 9 bases fit TRBD1. CDR1 is LNHDA, CDR2 SQIVND, per germline (reference sequence). CDR3 size: 13 residues. The V and J ends lost 8 bases and 7 bases, in that order; junction bases with no gene match: 6. Here the CDR3 reads CASAGTGSNEQFF. CDR3 bases: TGTGCCAGTGCCGGGACAGGGAGTAATGAGCAGTTCTTC.

This clonotype came up many times. This chain connects TRBV28 to TRBJ1-6, with 10 bases fitting TRBD1. The CDR3 covers 15 residues. With V trimmed by 4 bases and J by 12 bases, 9 bases remained unmatched. CDR1 and CDR2 (germline): MDHEN, SYDVKM. CDR3 region: CASSWGQGNLQPLHF. The CDR3 region has the DNA TGTGCCAGCAGTTGGGGACAGGGGAATCTCCAACCCCTCCACTTT.

The table lists this clonotype with many counts. The CDR3 DNA reads as TGTGCCAGCAGTTACTCACACAGTCGTATGACGGGGGCCAAAAACATTCAGTACTTC. It translates to CASSYSHSRMTGAKNIQYF. The chain recombines TRBV6-5 with TRBJ2-4, with D possibly TRBD2 on 5 matching bases. V dropped 0 bases and J dropped 1 base, with 19 bases sitting between them. Per germline, CDR1 MNHEY and CDR2 SVGAGI. CDR3 length: 19 amino acids.

V usage is TRBV27 and J usage is TRBJ2-5; 13 bases are a match to TRBD2. Unmatched junction bases numbered 8, after V lost 1 base and J lost 9 bases. This CDR3 region has 16 residues. CDR1 and CDR2 (germline): MNHEY, SMNVEV (reference sequence). In DNA, the CDR3 is TGTGCCAGCAGTTTATGGACTAGCGGGAGCGGGGGGGCCCAGTACTTC. Its translation is CASSLWTSGSGGAQYF.

This clonotype was seen repeatedly, ten times or more. The V and J genes are TRBV20-1 and TRBJ2-7; D may match TRBD1 or TRBD2 (5 bases each). Germline V CDR1 and CDR2: DFQATT, SNEGSKA (reference sequence). The ends were cut back, 0 bases at V and 4 bases at J, with 19 bases in the middle. CDR3 length: 16 residues. The CDR3, as DNA: TGCAGTGCTAGAGATCAGGGTAGCGCGGCGCGTTACGAGCAGTACTTC. Encoded protein: CSARDQGSAARYEQYF.

Ten or more counts support this clonotype. V usage is TRBV7-2 and J usage is TRBJ1-2, with 7 bases identical to TRBD1. CDR3 size: 14 residues. J was trimmed by 4 bases and V by 2 bases; bases with no gene match: 4. Germline V lookup: CDR1 SGHTA, CDR2 FQGNSA. The CDR3 is CASSLKWDSYGYTF. CDR3 coding DNA: TGTGCCAGCAGCTTAAAGTGGGACAGCTATGGCTACACCTTC.

This clonotype was seen at least ten times. The V call is TRBV20-1, the J call TRBJ2-1; a weak D match, TRBD2 (7 bases). CDR1 is DFQATT and CDR2 is SNEGSKA in the germline V gene (reference sequence). V was pared by 1 base and J by 6 bases, with 13 bases between. The CDR3 covers 14 residues. CDR3 loop: CSARGGGGSNEQFF. CDR3 coding DNA: TGCAGTGCTAGAGGTGGCGGGGGCTCCAATGAGCAGTTCTTC.

This clonotype was seen ten or more times. This sequence joins TRBV20-1 and TRBJ1-1; D gene uncertain. V gave up 6 bases and J gave up 5 bases, with 13 bases separating them. The CDR3 extends over 12 amino acids. The germline gives CDR1 DFQATT, CDR2 SNEGSKA (reference sequence). The CDR3 nucleotides read TGCAGTGCCACTCGAAGTATTACTGAAGCTTTCTTT. The encoded protein is CSATRSITEAFF.

Many counts were recorded for this clonotype. The rearrangement links TRBV30 to TRBJ1-1; the match to TRBD1 covers 7 bases. J gave up 10 bases and V 4 bases, and 12 bases lay outside the gene matches. The CDR3 contains 13 residues. Looked up from germline, CDR1 is GTSNPN and CDR2 is SVGIG (reference sequence). CDR3 sequence reads: CAWTRDSRGGAFF. CDR3 in DNA: TGTGCCTGGACCAGGGACAGTCGAGGGGGAGCTTTCTTT. Full variable domain (rest looked up from reference TRBV30 and TRBJ1-1): SQTIHQWPATLVQPVGSPLSLECTVEGTSNPNLYWYRQAAGRGLQLLFYSVGIGQISSEVPQNLSASRPQDRQFILSSKKLLLSDSGFYLCAWTRDSRGGAFFGQGTRLTVV.

The gene calls are TRBV5-1 and TRBJ2-1, with TRBD2 matching 9 bases. Germline V gene data show CDR1 as SGHRS and CDR2 as YFSETQ. V was clipped by 7 bases and J by 5 bases; unmatched bases: 10. This CDR3 comprises 15 residues. CDR3 nucleotide sequence: TGCGCCAGCGGGAGGCTGGAGCGGGGGGACAATGAGCAGTTCTTC. This codes for CASGRLERGDNEQFF. Complete variable domain (other parts from reference TRBV5-1 and TRBJ2-1): KAGVTQTPRYLIKTRGQQVTLSCSPISGHRSVSWYQQTPGQGLQFLFEYFSETQRNKGNFPGRFSGRQFSNSRSEMNVSTLELGDSALYLCASGRLERGDNEQFFGPGTRLTVL.